The 32 T cell receptor beta chains reported below all come from one sample, sequenced in a study of T cell repertoires in cytomegalovirus infection. TCRdb reanalysed the reads using MiXCR and keeps one entry per CDR3 protein. The sample consists of about 700,000 distinct CDR3 sequences, about 33% of them appearing once. No cognate antigen is known for these TCRs. The starting material was cultured PBMCs, obtained from culture after CMV antigen stimulation. These receptors all stem from a human donor in good health (CMV status not recorded). Some clones in this sample may be carry-over from other donors' samples.

The rearrangement joins TRBV20-1 to TRBJ2-1, with a tentative D call TRBD1 (6 bases). Germline lookup yields CDR1 DFQATT and CDR2 SNEGSKA (reference sequence). The CDR3 has 13 residues. V was shortened by 5 bases and J by 6 bases, with 14 bases between the two germline ends. The chain's CDR3 is CSAHRAEFNEQFF. The DNA of the CDR3 is TGCAGTGCTCACAGGGCGGAATTCAATGAGCAGTTCTTC.

A word on this clonotype: A read error may account for a junction end that differs from germline. CDR3 residues: CASSTTGWENLFF. The CDR3 DNA sequence: TGTGCCAGCAGCACGACAGGGTGGGAAAACCTGTTTTTT. The genes are TRBV7-9 and TRBJ1-4; 7 positions match TRBD1. This CDR3 is built from 13 residues. The germline gives CDR1 SEHNR, CDR2 FQNEAQ (reference sequence).

J is TRBJ1-5 and V is TRBV28; TRBD1 matches 8 bases. The V segment lost 2 bases and the J segment 7 bases; nucleotides outside the gene matches: 7. The germline V gene has CDR1 MDHEN and CDR2 SYDVKM. The CDR3 consists of 15 residues. CDR3 DNA sequence: TGTGCCAGCAGTTTACTAGACAGGGGCGTACAGCCCCAGCATTTT. Residues: CASSLLDRGVQPQHF.

The chain combines TRBV14 with TRBJ1-5; tentative D call: TRBD1 (5 bases). This CDR3 is 14 amino acids long. With 5 bases removed from V and 5 bases from J, the gap between germline ends came to 13 bases. Looked up from germline, CDR1 is SGHDN and CDR2 is FVKESK. In nucleotides, the CDR3 is TGTGCCAGCAGCTCTCGGGGGTCGGATCAGCCCCAGCATTTT. It codes for CASSSRGSDQPQHF.

The chain recombines TRBV29-1 with TRBJ2-5; D assignment may be TRBD1 or TRBD2 (5 bases each). The CDR3 is 13 amino acids. CDR1 SQVTM and CDR2 ANQGSEA come from the germline V gene. V shed 4 bases and J shed 4 bases, with 13 bases lying between them. The CDR3 loop reads CSVGLGTGETQYF. The CDR3 DNA reads as TGCAGCGTTGGTTTAGGGACGGGAGAGACCCAGTACTTC.

In this sample, this clonotype turned up once. The rearrangement links TRBV20-1 to TRBJ1-3, with 8 bases fitting TRBD1. V was pared by 5 bases and J by 4 bases, with 7 bases of the junction left unmatched. The CDR3 has 14 residues. Germline CDR1 reads DFQATT; CDR2 reads SNEGSKA (reference sequence). The CDR3 reads CSAADRGKGNTIYF. The CDR3 nucleotides read TGCAGTGCTGCCGACAGGGGAAAAGGAAACACCATATATTTT.

The V gene is TRBV20-1, the J gene TRBJ2-2, with 9 bases lining up with TRBD1. The V segment lost 3 bases and the J segment 6 bases; nucleotides outside the gene matches: 8. The germline V gene has CDR1 DFQATT and CDR2 SNEGSKA (reference sequence). This CDR3 is built from 15 residues. The CDR3 DNA follows: TGCAGTGCTAGGGGGGGACAGGGCCATGCCGGGGAGCTGTTTTTT. As protein: CSARGGQGHAGELFF.

This clonotype has more than one count but fewer than ten. This chain uses TRBV5-6 with TRBJ1-1; the D is unclear. The length of the CDR3 is 14 residues. Trimming stripped 4 bases from V and 5 bases from J, with 15 bases between. The germline CDR1 and CDR2 sequences are SGHDT and YYEEEE. CDR3 DNA sequence: TGTGCCAGCAGCCCGTGGCTTCTATTAACTGAAGCTTTCTTT. It yields the protein CASSPWLLLTEAFF.

The chain links TRBV11-2 to TRBJ1-4, with 7 bases identical to TRBD1. This CDR3 has 18 residues. V lost 5 bases, J lost 5 bases, and 17 bases stayed unmatched. The germline CDR1 and CDR2 sequences are SGHAT and FQNNGV. The CDR3 region has the DNA TGTGCCAGCAGCCACCGGGGGGGAACAGGGGAGCTCAATGAAAAACTGTTTTTT. It codes for CASSHRGGTGELNEKLFF.

The V and J genes are TRBV5-1 and TRBJ1-1; D possibly corresponds to TRBD1 (5 bases). Trimming removed 1 base from V and 2 bases from J, with 12 bases in between. This CDR3 comprises 15 residues. CDR1 SGHRS and CDR2 YFSETQ come from the germline V gene. The CDR3 DNA reads as TGCGCCAGCAGCTTGTTCAGGGTTGGCAACACTGAAGCTTTCTTT. Encoded protein: CASSLFRVGNTEAFF.

V is TRBV20-1 and J is TRBJ1-1, with a possible D match to TRBD1 (5 bases). The CDR3 totals 14 residues. Per the germline V gene, CDR1 is DFQATT and CDR2 is SNEGSKA (reference sequence). The V end lost 4 bases, the J end lost 1 base, and 13 bases lay between the germline ends. The CDR3 is CSATRQITNTEAFF. As DNA, the CDR3 is TGCAGTGCTACCAGACAGATTACGAACACTGAAGCTTTCTTT.

A few counts support this clonotype. The genes are TRBV10-3 and TRBJ1-4; possible D gene TRBD1, 6 bases. CDR1 and CDR2 from the germline V gene are ENHRY and SYGVKD. The CDR3 extends over 13 amino acids. The germline V and J ends were trimmed by 7 bases and 5 bases, with 11 bases remaining between them. DNA for the CDR3: TGTGCCATCAAGTCAGGGGAGAATGAAAAACTGTTTTTT. Translating it yields CAIKSGENEKLFF.

This clonotype was seen more than once but under ten times. V usage is TRBV19 and J usage is TRBJ2-7; no definite D call. V lost 7 bases, J lost 6 bases, and 16 bases lay in between. Per the germline V gene, CDR1 is LNHDA and CDR2 is SQIVND (reference sequence). The CDR3 loop spans 13 amino acids. DNA of the CDR3: TGTGCCAGTACTTCTAACTATATCGGCGAGCAGTACTTC. Its protein is CASTSNYIGEQYF.

The chain uses TRBV12-3 or TRBV12-4 and TRBJ1-2, with D possibly matching TRBD1 (5 bases). The CDR3 extends over 16 amino acids. The V and J ends lost 8 bases and 4 bases respectively, with 23 bases between them. CDR3 nucleotide sequence: TGTGCCAGCGTGAGGGGCCCCCGCCTTAGGCGCTATGGCTACACCTTC. As protein: CASVRGPRLRRYGYTF.

The table lists this clonotype with a few counts. The V and J genes are TRBV19 and TRBJ1-1; 8 bases align to TRBD1. The germline V gene encodes CDR1 LNHDA and CDR2 SQIVND (reference sequence). V shed 5 bases and J 1 base; nucleotides not matched to a gene: 6. There are 15 residues in the CDR3. Here the CDR3 DNA reads TGTGCCAGTAGTCCTGGGACAGGTTCGAACACTGAAGCTTTCTTT. This codes for CASSPGTGSNTEAFF.

The rearrangement links TRBV5-1 to TRBJ1-2; 10 bases align to TRBD1. Looked up from germline, CDR1 is SGHRS and CDR2 is YFSETQ. The trim removed 8 bases at V and 2 bases at J, leaving 6 bases unmatched. This CDR3 is built from 14 residues. CDR3: CASQPGQGNYGYTF. The CDR3 nucleotides read TGCGCCAGTCAGCCGGGACAGGGGAACTATGGCTACACCTTC.

This clonotype turned up a few times. The V call is TRBV4-1, the J call TRBJ2-7; the D is unclear. The CDR3 runs to 15 residues. Germline-derived CDR1 and CDR2 are MGHRA and YSYEKL. The V and J ends lost 3 bases and 2 bases respectively, with 14 bases between them. Here the CDR3 reads CASSQLTTPTYEQYF. For the CDR3, the DNA is TGCGCCAGCAGCCAGCTAACGACACCCACCTACGAGCAGTACTTC.

The chain combines TRBV20-1 with TRBJ2-3, with D unclear. In germline, CDR1 is DFQATT, CDR2 SNEGSKA (reference sequence). Trimming took off 0 bases at V and 6 bases at J, with 7 bases between the two ends. This CDR3 is 12 amino acids long. The CDR3 DNA reads TGCAGTGCTAGAGATTACGGGGATACGCAGTATTTT. As protein: CSARDYGDTQYF.

Only a few counts were recorded for this clonotype. This chain connects TRBV7-9 to TRBJ2-1; weak D call: TRBD2 (5 bases). Germline V gene data show CDR1 as SEHNR and CDR2 as FQNEAQ (reference sequence). The CDR3 extends over 16 amino acids. Trimming pared 2 bases from V and 2 bases from J, leaving 13 bases between. Here the CDR3 reads CASSLRGRYPYNEQFF. CDR3 nucleotides: TGTGCCAGCAGCTTAAGAGGGCGGTACCCCTACAATGAGCAGTTCTTC.

This clonotype was seen a few times. The chain joins TRBV12-3 or TRBV12-4 to TRBJ2-1; a possible D gene is TRBD2 (6 bases). Trimming took off 2 bases at V and 4 bases at J, with 15 bases between the two ends. This CDR3 contains 16 residues. CDR3 coding DNA: TGTGCCAGCAGTTTACGGGGAGGCCTAGCTTACAATGAGCAGTTCTTC. This translates into CASSLRGGLAYNEQFF.

The chain couples TRBV6-5 to TRBJ2-1, with TRBD2 matching over 8 bases. In germline, CDR1 is MNHEY, CDR2 SVGAGI. Trimming took 6 bases from V and 0 from J; bases not matched to a gene: 4. This CDR3 is 15 amino acids long. The CDR3 region has the DNA TGTGCCAGCAGACTAGCGGCATCCTCCTACAATGAGCAGTTCTTC. Translating it yields CASRLAASSYNEQFF.

This clonotype was counted between two and nine times. The V and J genes are TRBV6-8 and TRBJ2-5; D may be TRBD1 (6 bases). This CDR3 is 16 amino acids long. The V end lost 0 bases, the J end lost 5 bases, and 16 bases lay between the germline ends. Germline values: CDR1 MNHGY, CDR2 SAAAGT. CDR3 DNA sequence: TGTGCCAGCAGTTACTCGATGATGGGGGCGATGGAGACCCAGTACTTC. It yields the protein CASSYSMMGAMETQYF.

This clonotype came up a few times. The chain's CDR3 is CASSGYLQVGGTQYF. DNA of the CDR3: TGTGCCAGCAGTGGATACCTCCAGGTCGGCGGAACCCAGTACTTC. The rearrangement links TRBV6-1 to TRBJ2-5; D not resolved. CDR3 length equals 15 residues. The germline CDR1 and CDR2 sequences are MNHNS and SASEGT. The V gene lost 4 bases and the J gene lost 8 bases, with 20 bases spanning the gap.

This clonotype occurred a few times. The chain carries TRBV19 and TRBJ2-3; 8 nucleotides align to TRBD2. Trimming cost V 3 bases and J 6 bases; bases outside gene matches: 11. Germline V gene data show CDR1 as LNHDA and CDR2 as SQIVND (reference sequence). The CDR3 covers 16 residues. CDR3 residues: CASSISLAGARDTQYF. The CDR3 bases are TGTGCCAGTAGTATTAGCCTAGCGGGTGCGAGGGATACGCAGTATTTT.

This clonotype was seen a handful of times. This chain links TRBV11-2 with TRBJ2-1; 7 positions match TRBD2. V lost 4 bases to trimming and J lost 8 bases; unmatched junction nucleotides: 14. The CDR3 length is 16 residues. Germline CDR1 and CDR2: SGHAT and FQNNGV. CDR3 sequence (DNA): TGTGCCAGCAGCTCCCAGGGCGGGAGAGTTTTGGATGAGCAGTTCTTC. Protein product: CASSSQGGRVLDEQFF. Together with reference TRBV11-2 and TRBJ2-1, the CDR3 gives the full variable domain: EAGVAQSPRYKIIEKRQSVAFWCNPISGHATLYWYQQILGQGPKLLIQFQNNGVVDDSQLPKDRFSAERLKGVDSTLKIQPAKLEDSAVYLCASSSQGGRVLDEQFFGPGTRLTVL.

This clonotype was picked up many times. The chain uses TRBV7-2 and TRBJ2-5, with TRBD2 matching over 9 bases. J was trimmed by 4 bases and V by 5 bases; bases with no gene match: 5. Germline-derived CDR1 and CDR2 are SGHTA and FQGNSA. This CDR3 is built from 14 residues. CDR3 region: CASSPLAGRETQYF. The CDR3 coding sequence is TGTGCCAGCAGCCCTCTAGCGGGGCGAGAGACCCAGTACTTC.

On this clonotype: An end of the junction differs from the germline gene, which may be a read error. The V call is TRBV6-1, the J call TRBJ2-2; maybe TRBD2 (5 bases). Germline CDR1 MNHNS, CDR2 SASEGT. The CDR3 contains 13 residues. CDR3 in DNA: TGTGCCAGCACAACTACCGACACCGGGGAGCTTTTTTTT. Translation: CASTTTDTGELFF.

The chain employs TRBV28 and TRBJ1-4; unclear D gene. The V gene lost 5 bases and the J gene lost 10 bases, with 14 bases spanning the gap. Germline V gives CDR1 MDHEN, CDR2 SYDVKM. The CDR3 runs to 13 residues. The CDR3: CASSVGRVTKLFF. CDR3 DNA sequence: TGTGCCAGCAGTGTCGGACGGGTCACAAAACTGTTTTTT.

The chain is built from TRBV25-1 and TRBJ1-2; 8 bases align to TRBD1. The V segment lost 0 bases and the J segment 7 bases; nucleotides outside the gene matches: 4. The germline V gene encodes CDR1 MGHDK and CDR2 SYGVNS. This CDR3 has 14 amino acids. CDR3 sequence reads: CASSEYITGGGYTF. DNA of the CDR3: TGTGCCAGCAGTGAATATATAACAGGGGGTGGCTACACCTTC.

The rearrangement uses TRBV12-3 or TRBV12-4 and TRBJ1-4; the D gene is possibly TRBD1 (6 bases). The V and J ends lost 6 bases and 7 bases respectively, with 15 bases between them. The CDR3 has 14 residues. The CDR3 DNA reads as TGTGCCAGCAGAGTCAGGGGCTTGAGTGAAAAACTGTTTTTT. Translating it yields CASRVRGLSEKLFF.

This clonotype appeared a few times. V and J are TRBV7-9 and TRBJ2-4; D perhaps matches TRBD1 (5 bases). Between the trimmed V and J ends, which lost 5 bases and 0 bases, there was a span of 11 bases. Germline values: CDR1 SEHNR, CDR2 FQNEAQ (reference sequence). CDR3 size: 15 residues. CDR3 in DNA: TGTGCCAGCAGCCGGACATTACTAGCCAAAAACATTCAGTACTTC. Protein: CASSRTLLAKNIQYF.

A note on this clonotype: A much larger clone sits a single nucleotide away, making a read error possible. CDR3: CASSSTRENTEAFF. The CDR3 nucleotides read TGTGCCAGCAGCTCCACCAGGGAGAACACTGAAGCTTTCTTT. The chain couples TRBV7-2 to TRBJ1-1; TRBD1 is a possible D gene (5 bases). The CDR3 consists of 14 residues. V was clipped by 4 bases and J by 1 base, with 10 bases between them. Germline lookup yields CDR1 SGHTA and CDR2 FQGNSA.